This T cell receptor beta chain was identified in a study of blood T cell repertoires in COVID-19 (dated by TCRdb to the early 2020s). As for the study more broadly: Samples from collaborators originated in the United States, Italy and Spain and spanned both the acute and convalescent phases of COVID-19. Where HLA class I and class II types were available, the types were taken from metadata supplied by the sample provider, not from assay-based typing. Deeply sampled blood TCRbeta repertoires from subjects exposed to, actively infected with, or recovered from COVID-19 were included in the dataset. A de-identified subject ID, COVID-19 status, age in years and sex were almost always included in the sample metadata. The samples were drawn from the first 160 participants of the ongoing ImmuneRACE study and from roughly 1,300 subjects provided by 6 global collaborators. The prospective study material was composed of cDNA or gDNA derived from T cells, B-cell-depleted T cells, or PBMCs. The repertoires were made available in a free public database intended to serve as a resource for research on the immune response to SARS-CoV-2. Results the study describes overall, beyond this receptor: The quantity of clinical and demographic metadata differed by source and by participant and was supplied without curation.

For this clone: The target of this receptor is not known. Base qualities were left out, and no much larger clone turns up one base away.

TCRbeta CDR3 regions were amplified from genomic DNA using the immunoSEQ Assay, a bias-controlled multiplex PCR. On the study's bioinformatics: Within the assay, amplification of reference gene primers was used to estimate how many nucleated cells each sample contained. Sequence reads were collapsed and filtered to measure the absolute abundance of every unique TCRbeta CDR3 rearrangement. Productive Simpson clonality was computed per sample as the square root of Simpson's diversity index over productive rearrangements. TCRdb retrieved this table from immuneACCESS and kept in-frame rearrangements only. Not all clones are present; in checked studies, unresolved V genes account for under half, and no reason is known for the remainder. The V and J calls and clone size are taken from that table; D and trimming were inferred from the DNA. The sample data list fewer than 500,000 clones, and around 87% of these were observed just once. Of the sample, 1.3% falls within the top ten clones.

Measured from the cysteine to the phenylalanine, the CDR3 is 14 residues long. Only the CDR3 DNA is retained, 42 bases long and in frame from the first base. Trimming removed 3 bases from V and 0 bases from J, leaving 6 bases between the germline ends. The germline V gene (reference sequence) yields LNHDA for CDR1 and SQIVND for CDR2. Participants in the prospective study were enrolled through a virtual design, were aged 18 to 89 years, and lived in under 25 United States geographic areas. To assign participants to cohorts, the prospective study relied on clinical history that participants themselves reported in a screening survey and a study questionnaire. Recovered participants in ImmuneRACE Cohort 3 were defined by two consecutive negative NP/OP PCR tests, clearance by a healthcare professional, or resolution of symptoms. In the prospective study, mobile phlebotomists collected whole blood, serum and a nasopharyngeal or oropharyngeal swab from each participant. Prospective study participants could optionally give additional blood draws and questionnaires over an approximately two-month period. Prospective study blood samples were shipped either frozen or at room temperature before DNA extraction.

The origin of this receptor is a man younger than 40 who had recovered from COVID-19. The chain is assembled from TRBV19 and TRBJ1-3, with the D gene too uncertain to name. Sequencing was performed on PBMCs or T cells enriched from blood (not recorded which). CDR3 sequence: CASSILSSGNTIYF. The DNA is TGTGCCAGTAGTATTCTGAGCTCTGGAAACACCATATATTTT.